Detailed here is one T cell receptor (beta chain). The entry originates in a study of CD8 T cells in Susac syndrome. With random hexamers, reverse transcription was performed on 0.5 to 1 ug of RNA. Amplification of TCR beta CDR3 across 54 Vbeta and 13 Jbeta was performed with immunoSEQ multiplex PCR. Each CDR3 protein gets one entry after TCRdb re-called the immunoSEQ multiplex PCR reads with MiXCR. The profile shows about 180,000 distinct CDR3 sequences, 93% of them singletons. The clonotype originates from a human donor with multiple sclerosis. Sequencing was carried out using CD4+ T cells from PBMCs.

In DNA, the CDR3 is TGCGCCAGCAGCCAAGGGCCTTTTGGGCAGGGGAATCAGCCCCAGCATTTT. Encoded protein: CASSQGPFGQGNQPQHF. The chain has TRBV4-1 and TRBJ1-5, with TRBD1 as a possible D gene (6 bases). CDR1 and CDR2 (germline): MGHRA, YSYEKL. Trimming took 1 base from V and 4 from J, leaving 17 bases between them. CDR3 length equals 17 residues.